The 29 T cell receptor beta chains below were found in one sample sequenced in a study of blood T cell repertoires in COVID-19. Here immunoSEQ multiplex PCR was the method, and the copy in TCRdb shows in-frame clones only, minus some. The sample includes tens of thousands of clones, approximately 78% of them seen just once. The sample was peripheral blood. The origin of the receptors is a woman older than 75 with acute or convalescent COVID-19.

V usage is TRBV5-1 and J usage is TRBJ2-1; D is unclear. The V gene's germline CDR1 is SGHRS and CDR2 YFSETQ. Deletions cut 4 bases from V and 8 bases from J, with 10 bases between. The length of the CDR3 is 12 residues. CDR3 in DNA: TGCGCCAGCAGCGAGCCCTTGGATGAGCAGTTCTTC. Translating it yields CASSEPLDEQFF.

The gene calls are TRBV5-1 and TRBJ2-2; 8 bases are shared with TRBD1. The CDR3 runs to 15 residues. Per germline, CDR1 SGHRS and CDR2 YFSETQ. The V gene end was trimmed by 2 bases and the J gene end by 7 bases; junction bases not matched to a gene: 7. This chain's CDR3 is CASSFIRTGSGELFF. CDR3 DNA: TGCGCCAGCAGCTTTATCAGGACAGGGAGCGGGGAGCTGTTTTTT. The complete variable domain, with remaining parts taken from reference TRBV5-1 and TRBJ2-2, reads KAGVTQTPRYLIKTRGQQVTLSCSPISGHRSVSWYQQTPGQGLQFLFEYFSETQRNKGNFPGRFSGRQFSNSRSEMNVSTLELGDSALYLCASSFIRTGSGELFFGEGSRLTVL.

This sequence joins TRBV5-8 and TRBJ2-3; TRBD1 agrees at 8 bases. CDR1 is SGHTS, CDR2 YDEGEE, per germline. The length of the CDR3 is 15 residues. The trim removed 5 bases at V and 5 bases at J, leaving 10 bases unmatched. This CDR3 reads CASSGSGQGLDTQYF. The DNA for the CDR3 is TGTGCCAGCAGTGGTAGTGGACAGGGATTAGATACGCAGTATTTT.

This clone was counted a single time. The CDR3 region has the DNA TGTGCCAGCAGCCAAGATTCGACAGGGGATGGCTACACCTTC. Protein sequence: CASSQDSTGDGYTF. V and J are TRBV3-1 (or the pseudogene TRBV3-2) and TRBJ1-2, with 8 bases lining up with TRBD1. V lost 0 bases to trimming and J lost 6 bases; unmatched junction nucleotides: 3. The CDR3 totals 14 residues. Per germline, CDR1 LGHDT and CDR2 YNNKEL (reference sequence).

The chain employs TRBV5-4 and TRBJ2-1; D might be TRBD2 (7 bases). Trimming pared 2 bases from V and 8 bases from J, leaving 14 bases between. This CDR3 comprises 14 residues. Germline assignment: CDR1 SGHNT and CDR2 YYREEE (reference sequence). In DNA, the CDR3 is TGTGCCAGCAGCTTAAGGGGGGGAACGGATGAGCAGTTCTTC. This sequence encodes CASSLRGGTDEQFF.

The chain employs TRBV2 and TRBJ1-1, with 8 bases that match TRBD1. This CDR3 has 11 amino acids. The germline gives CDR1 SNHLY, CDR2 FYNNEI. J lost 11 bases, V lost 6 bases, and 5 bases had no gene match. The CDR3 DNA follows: TGTGCCAGCAGCCAGGGACAGGCGGCTTTCTTT. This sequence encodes CASSQGQAAFF.

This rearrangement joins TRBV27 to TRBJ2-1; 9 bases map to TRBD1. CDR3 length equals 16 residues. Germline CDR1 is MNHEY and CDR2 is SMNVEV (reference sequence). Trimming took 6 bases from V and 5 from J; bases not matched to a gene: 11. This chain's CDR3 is CASRHQYRGLDNEQFF. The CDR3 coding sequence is TGTGCCAGCAGACATCAATACAGGGGGCTGGACAATGAGCAGTTCTTC.

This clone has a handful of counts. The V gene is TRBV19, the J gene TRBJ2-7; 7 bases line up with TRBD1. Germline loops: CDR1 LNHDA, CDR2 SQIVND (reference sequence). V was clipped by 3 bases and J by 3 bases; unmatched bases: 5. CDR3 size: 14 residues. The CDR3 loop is CASSIRTGNYEQYF. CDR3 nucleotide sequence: TGTGCCAGTAGTATTCGGACAGGTAACTACGAGCAGTACTTC.

The CDR3 DNA is TGCGCCAGCAGTGAGTCGTATGGAGCGAACACCGGGGAGCTGTTTTTT. The encoded protein is CASSESYGANTGELFF. The chain joins TRBV10-1 to TRBJ2-2; D remains unclear. The CDR3 spans 16 residues. With 0 bases removed from V and 0 bases from J, the gap between germline ends came to 8 bases. Germline V gene lookup returns CDR1 WNHNN and CDR2 SYGVQD (reference sequence).

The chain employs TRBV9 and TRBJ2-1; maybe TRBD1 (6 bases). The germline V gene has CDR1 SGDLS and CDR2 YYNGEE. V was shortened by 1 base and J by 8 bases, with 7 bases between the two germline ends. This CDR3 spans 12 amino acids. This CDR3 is CASSVQGYEQFF. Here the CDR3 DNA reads TGTGCCAGCAGCGTACAGGGGTATGAGCAGTTCTTC.

DNA for the CDR3: TGTGCCAGCAGCCAAGATCCCCTAGCGGGAGGGTACGAGCAGTACTTC. This encodes CASSQDPLAGGYEQYF. This chain joins TRBV3-1 (or the pseudogene TRBV3-2) and TRBJ2-7; 12 positions agree with TRBD2. The V gene end was trimmed by 0 bases and the J gene end by 4 bases; junction bases not matched to a gene: 4. The CDR3 has 16 residues. Germline V CDR1 and CDR2: LGHDT, YNNKEL (reference sequence).

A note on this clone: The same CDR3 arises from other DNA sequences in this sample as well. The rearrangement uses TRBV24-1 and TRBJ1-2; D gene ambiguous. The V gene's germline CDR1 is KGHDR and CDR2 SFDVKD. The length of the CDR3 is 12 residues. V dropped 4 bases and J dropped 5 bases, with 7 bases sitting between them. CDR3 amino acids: CATSDSGYGYTF. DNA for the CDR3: TGTGCCACCAGTGACTCAGGTTATGGCTACACCTTC.

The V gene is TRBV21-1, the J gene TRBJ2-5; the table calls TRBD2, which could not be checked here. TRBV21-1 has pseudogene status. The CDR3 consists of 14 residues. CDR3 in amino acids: CASTPGGARETQYF. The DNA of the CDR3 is TGTGCCAGCACCCCGGGGGGGGCCAGGGAGACCCAGTACTTC.

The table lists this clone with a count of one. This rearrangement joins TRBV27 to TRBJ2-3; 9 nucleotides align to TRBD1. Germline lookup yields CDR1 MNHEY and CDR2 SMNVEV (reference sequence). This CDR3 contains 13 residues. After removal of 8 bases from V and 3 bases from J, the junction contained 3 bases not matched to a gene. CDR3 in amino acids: CASRDRDTDTQYF. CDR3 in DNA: TGTGCCAGCCGGGACAGGGATACAGATACGCAGTATTTT.

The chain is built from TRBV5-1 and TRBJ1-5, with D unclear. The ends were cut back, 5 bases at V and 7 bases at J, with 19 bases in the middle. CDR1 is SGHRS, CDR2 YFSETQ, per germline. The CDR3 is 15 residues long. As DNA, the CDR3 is TGCGCCAGCAGATACGACATCGACCCCAGGCAGCCCCAGCATTTT. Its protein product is CASRYDIDPRQPQHF.

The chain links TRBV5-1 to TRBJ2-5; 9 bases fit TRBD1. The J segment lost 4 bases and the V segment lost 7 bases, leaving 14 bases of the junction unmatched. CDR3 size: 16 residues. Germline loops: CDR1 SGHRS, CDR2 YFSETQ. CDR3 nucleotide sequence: TGCGCCAGCGCACGGGCAATACTGACAGGGGGAGAGACCCAGTACTTC. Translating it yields CASARAILTGGETQYF.

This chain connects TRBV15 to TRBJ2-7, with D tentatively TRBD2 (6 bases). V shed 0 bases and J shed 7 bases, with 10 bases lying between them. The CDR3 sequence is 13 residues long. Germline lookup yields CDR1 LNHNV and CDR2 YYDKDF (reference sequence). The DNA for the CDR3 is TGTGCCACCAGCAGAGATCGGGGGAGGGAGCAGTACTTC. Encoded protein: CATSRDRGREQYF.

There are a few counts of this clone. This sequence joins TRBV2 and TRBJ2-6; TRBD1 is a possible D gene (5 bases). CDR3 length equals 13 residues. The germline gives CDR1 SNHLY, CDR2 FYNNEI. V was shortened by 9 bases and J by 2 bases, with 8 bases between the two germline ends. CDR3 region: CARSGTGANVLTF. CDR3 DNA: TGTGCCAGGTCAGGGACTGGGGCCAACGTCCTGACTTTC.

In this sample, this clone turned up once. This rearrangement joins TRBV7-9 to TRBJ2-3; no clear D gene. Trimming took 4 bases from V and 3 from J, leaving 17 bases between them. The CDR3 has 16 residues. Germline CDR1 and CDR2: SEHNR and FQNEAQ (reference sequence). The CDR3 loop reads CASSSTQAYLTDTQYF. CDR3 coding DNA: TGTGCCAGCAGCTCCACACAAGCGTACTTAACAGATACGCAGTATTTT.

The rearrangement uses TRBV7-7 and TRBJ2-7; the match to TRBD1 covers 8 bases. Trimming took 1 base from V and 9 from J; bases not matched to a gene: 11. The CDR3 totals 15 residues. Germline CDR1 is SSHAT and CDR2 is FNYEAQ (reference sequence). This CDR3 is CASSLGQGRYERQYF. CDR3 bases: TGTGCCAGCAGCTTAGGACAGGGGAGATACGAGCGGCAGTACTTC.

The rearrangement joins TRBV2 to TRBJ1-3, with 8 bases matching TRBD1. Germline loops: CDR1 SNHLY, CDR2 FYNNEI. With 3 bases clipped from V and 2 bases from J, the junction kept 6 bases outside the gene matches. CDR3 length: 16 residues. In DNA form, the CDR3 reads TGTGCCAGCAGTGATCCGGGCAGGGGGCCTGGAAACACCATATATTTT. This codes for CASSDPGRGPGNTIYF.

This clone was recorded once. The chain's CDR3 is CASSLAGVGYTF. As DNA, the CDR3 is TGTGCCAGCAGTTTGGCCGGGGTTGGCTACACCTTC. This chain joins TRBV12-3 or TRBV12-4 and TRBJ1-2; D remains ambiguous. V lost 3 bases, J lost 7 bases, and 9 bases lay in between. CDR3 length: 12 residues.

The CDR3 reads CASSTGGVNQPQHF. CDR3 in DNA: TGTGCCAGCAGCACAGGGGGCGTCAATCAGCCCCAGCATTTT. The chain uses TRBV6-5 and TRBJ1-5; 9 bases are shared with TRBD1. The V segment lost 6 bases and the J segment 3 bases; nucleotides outside the gene matches: 3. The CDR3 sequence is 14 residues long. Germline CDR1 reads MNHEY; CDR2 reads SVGAGI.

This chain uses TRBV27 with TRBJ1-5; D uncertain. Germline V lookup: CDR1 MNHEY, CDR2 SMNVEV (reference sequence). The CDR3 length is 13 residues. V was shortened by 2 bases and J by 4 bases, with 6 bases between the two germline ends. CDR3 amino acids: CASSLERNQPQHF. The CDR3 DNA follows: TGTGCCAGCAGTTTAGAGAGGAATCAGCCCCAGCATTTT.

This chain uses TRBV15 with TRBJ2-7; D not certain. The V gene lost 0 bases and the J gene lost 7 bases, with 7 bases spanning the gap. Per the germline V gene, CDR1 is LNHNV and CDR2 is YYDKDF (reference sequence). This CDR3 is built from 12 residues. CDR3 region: CATSRDQQEQYF. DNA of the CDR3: TGTGCCACCAGCAGAGACCAACAAGAGCAGTACTTC.

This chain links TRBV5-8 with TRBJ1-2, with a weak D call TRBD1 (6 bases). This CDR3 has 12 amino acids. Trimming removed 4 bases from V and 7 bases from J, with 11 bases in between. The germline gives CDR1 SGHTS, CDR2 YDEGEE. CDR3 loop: CASSITGSGYTF. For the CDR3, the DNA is TGTGCCAGCAGCATTACAGGGTCTGGCTACACCTTC.

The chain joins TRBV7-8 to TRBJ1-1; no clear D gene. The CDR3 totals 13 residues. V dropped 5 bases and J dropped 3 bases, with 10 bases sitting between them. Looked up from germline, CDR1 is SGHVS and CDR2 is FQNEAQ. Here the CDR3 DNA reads TGTGCCAGCAGCCTTCAGGTTTACACTGAAGCTTTCTTT. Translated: CASSLQVYTEAFF.

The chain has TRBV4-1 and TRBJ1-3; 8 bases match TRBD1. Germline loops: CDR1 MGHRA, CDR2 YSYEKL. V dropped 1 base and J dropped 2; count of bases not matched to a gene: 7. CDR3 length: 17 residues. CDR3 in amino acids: CASSQARPTGAGNTIYF. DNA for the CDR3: TGCGCCAGCAGCCAAGCAAGACCGACAGGGGCTGGAAACACCATATATTTT.

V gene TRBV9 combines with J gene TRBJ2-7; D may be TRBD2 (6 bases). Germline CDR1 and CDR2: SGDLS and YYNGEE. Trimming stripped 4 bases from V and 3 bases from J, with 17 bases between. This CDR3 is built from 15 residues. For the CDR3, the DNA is TGTGCCAGCAGCCCTCGTAGTAGCGGAGACTACGAGCAGTACTTC. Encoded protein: CASSPRSSGDYEQYF.